The 20 T cell receptor beta chains presented below share a single source sample, sequenced in a study of Ad26.COV2.S vaccination and SARS-CoV-2 variants. The treatment was: around 19 received Ad26.COV2.S at low or high dose, single or two shots; 5 received placebo; per-sample allocation not given. The investigators took samples on day 63 after the first vaccine or placebo injection. Libraries were prepared by immunoSEQ multiplex PCR; TCRdb keeps only in-frame clonotypes and omits some of them. The data show hundreds of thousands of clones, 89% seen once. The material sequenced was peripheral blood, taken in a trial of Ad26.COV2.S vaccine versus placebo. These receptors were obtained from a person between 18 and 59 years old who received the Ad26.COV2.S COVID-19 vaccine or a placebo.

This clone appeared a single time. J is TRBJ1-5 and V is TRBV6-6, with D hard to call. CDR3 length: 15 amino acids. V gave up 2 bases and J gave up 4 bases, with 12 bases separating them. Looked up from germline, CDR1 is MNHNY and CDR2 is SVGAGI (reference sequence). CDR3 nucleotides: TGTGCCAGCAGTTACGGGTTGGCGGTGAATCAGCCCCAGCATTTT. Protein: CASSYGLAVNQPQHF.

This clone was detected only once. The chain recombines TRBV13 with TRBJ2-1; a weak D match, TRBD1 (6 bases). This CDR3 contains 12 residues. The germline gives CDR1 PRHDT, CDR2 FYEKMQ (reference sequence). Trimming cost V 6 bases and J 4 bases, with 7 bases left between them. The CDR3 bases are TGTGCCAGCAGTGGACAGTACAATGAGCAGTTCTTC. Translated: CASSGQYNEQFF.

This chain links TRBV19 with TRBJ2-1; D might be TRBD1 (5 bases). Trimming cost V 5 bases and J 4 bases, with 6 bases left between them. The CDR3 has 12 residues. Germline CDR1 is LNHDA and CDR2 is SQIVND (reference sequence). The CDR3 is CASSRQYNEQFF. DNA for the CDR3: TGTGCCAGTAGTCGACAGTACAATGAGCAGTTCTTC.

The chain carries TRBV30 and TRBJ1-5, with D unresolved. The CDR3 sequence is 13 residues long. The ends were cut back, 2 bases at V and 4 bases at J, with 9 bases in the middle. Germline CDR1 and CDR2: GTSNPN and SVGIG (reference sequence). In nucleotides, the CDR3 is TGTGCCTGGAGTCAGGAGGCGAATCAGCCCCAGCATTTT. This encodes CAWSQEANQPQHF.

CDR3 in DNA: TGTGCCAGCAGTGAAGCCTGGTTAGGGCAGAAGCAGTACTTC. Amino acid sequence: CASSEAWLGQKQYF. This chain joins TRBV6-1 and TRBJ2-7; D is ambiguous. The ends were cut back, 0 bases at V and 8 bases at J, with 14 bases in the middle. CDR3 length: 14 residues. Germline V gene data show CDR1 as MNHNS and CDR2 as SASEGT.

The sample holds many counts of this clone. The V gene is TRBV18, the J gene TRBJ1-3, with a weak D call TRBD1 (5 bases). Germline-derived CDR1 and CDR2 are KGHSH and LQKENI. The CDR3 is made up of 14 amino acids. The ends were cut back, 5 bases at V and 1 base at J, with 9 bases in the middle. CDR3 region: CASSGTASGNTIYF. The CDR3 bases are TGTGCCAGCTCAGGGACGGCTTCTGGAAACACCATATATTTT.

The chain links TRBV5-1 to TRBJ2-5; TRBD1 matches at 7 bases. V lost 4 bases to trimming and J lost 4 bases; unmatched junction nucleotides: 7. CDR1 is SGHRS and CDR2 is YFSETQ in the germline V gene. This CDR3 spans 14 amino acids. The CDR3 sequence: CASSRGTDRETQYF. CDR3 in DNA: TGCGCCAGCAGCCGTGGGACAGACAGAGAGACCCAGTACTTC.

V is TRBV3-1 (or the pseudogene TRBV3-2) and J is TRBJ1-4; 7 bases are shared with TRBD1. V was pared by 4 bases and J by 7 bases, with 12 bases of the junction left unmatched. This CDR3 spans 16 amino acids. The germline CDR1 and CDR2 sequences are LGHDT and YNNKEL (reference sequence). This chain's CDR3 is CASSPYAGTVFEKLFF. CDR3 sequence (DNA): TGTGCCAGCAGCCCGTATGCCGGGACAGTGTTTGAAAAACTGTTTTTT.

The chain couples TRBV5-1 to TRBJ1-1; 7 bases fit TRBD1. Germline V gene lookup returns CDR1 SGHRS and CDR2 YFSETQ. Trimming at V came to 6 bases and at J to 6 bases, leaving 8 bases not matched to a gene. The CDR3 runs 13 residues. This CDR3 is CASTYRGEAEAFF. In DNA, the CDR3 is TGCGCCAGCACCTACAGGGGAGAGGCTGAAGCTTTCTTT.

The rearrangement links TRBV19 to TRBJ1-1, with D uncertain. V was pared by 7 bases and J by 2 bases, with 5 bases between. Germline lookup yields CDR1 LNHDA and CDR2 SQIVND (reference sequence). This CDR3 is built from 11 residues. The CDR3 region has the DNA TGTGCCAGTATTACTAACACTGAAGCTTTCTTT. Amino acids: CASITNTEAFF.

V and J are TRBV7-9 and TRBJ2-7, with D perhaps being TRBD1 or TRBD2 (5 bases each). Trimming removed 0 bases at V and 6 bases at J, with 12 bases between. Germline assignment: CDR1 SEHNR and CDR2 FQNEAQ (reference sequence). The CDR3 is 14 amino acids. The CDR3 protein is CASSLAQGAGEQYF. Written as DNA, the CDR3 is TGTGCCAGCAGCTTAGCGCAAGGGGCGGGCGAGCAGTACTTC.

The chain has TRBV20-1 and TRBJ1-1, with D uncertain. This CDR3 comprises 12 residues. Germline V lookup: CDR1 DFQATT, CDR2 SNEGSKA (reference sequence). Deletions cut 3 bases from V and 9 bases from J, with 14 bases between. The CDR3 DNA reads TGCAGTGCTAGTACACCCCCGTACCAAGCTTTCTTT. Protein product: CSASTPPYQAFF.

This chain uses TRBV10-2 with TRBJ2-5; TRBD1 agrees at 7 bases. Per germline, CDR1 WSHSY and CDR2 SAAADI. The CDR3 loop spans 12 amino acids. V shed 6 bases and J 2 bases; nucleotides not matched to a gene: 0. CDR3 DNA sequence: TGCGCCAGCAGGACAGGGCAAGAGACCCAGTACTTC. It encodes CASRTGQETQYF.

The chain carries TRBV30 and TRBJ1-2, with D perhaps TRBD1 (5 bases). This CDR3 has 14 amino acids. The germline V gene encodes CDR1 GTSNPN and CDR2 SVGIG (reference sequence). V gave up 4 bases and J gave up 8 bases, with 20 bases separating them. CDR3 amino acids: CAWTPAGTEGGYTF. The DNA of the CDR3 is TGTGCCTGGACACCTGCCGGGACGGAGGGGGGCTACACCTTC.

This sequence joins TRBV7-2 and TRBJ2-4, with a possible D match to TRBD1 (6 bases). From germline, CDR1 is SGHTA and CDR2 FQGNSA. Trimming left V 0 bases short and J 0 bases short, with 15 bases between. The CDR3 is 18 residues long. CDR3 coding DNA: TGTGCCAGCAGCTTAGCAGGTGTGGGGGCGGGAGCCAAAAACATTCAGTACTTC. Translating gives CASSLAGVGAGAKNIQYF.

V usage is TRBV7-2 and J usage is TRBJ1-1; no definite D call. The germline V gene encodes CDR1 SGHTA and CDR2 FQGNSA. The CDR3 runs 13 residues. The V end was cut by 5 bases, the J end by 1 base, with 8 bases between. CDR3 in DNA: TGTGCCAGCAGCCCCTGGGGGAACACTGAAGCTTTCTTT. Amino acids: CASSPWGNTEAFF.

This clone has a handful of counts. The chain combines TRBV6-5 with TRBJ1-1, with D perhaps matching TRBD1 (5 bases). V lost 2 bases and J lost 3, with 10 bases in between. This CDR3 spans 14 amino acids. Germline lookup yields CDR1 MNHEY and CDR2 SVGAGI. The CDR3 sequence: CASSYAGSDTEAFF. The DNA for the CDR3 is TGTGCCAGCAGTTACGCAGGGTCAGACACTGAAGCTTTCTTT.

This clone appeared once. The CDR3 loop is CASSVGGLASYEQYF. The CDR3 nucleotides are TGTGCCAGCAGCGTAGGGGGACTAGCGTCCTACGAGCAGTACTTC. The V call is TRBV9, the J call TRBJ2-7, with 10 positions matching TRBD2. J was trimmed by 1 base and V by 0 bases; bases with no gene match: 1. This CDR3 spans 15 amino acids. Germline CDR1 reads SGDLS; CDR2 reads YYNGEE.

The chain has TRBV10-1 and TRBJ2-1; D is perhaps TRBD2 (6 bases). This CDR3 region has 13 residues. The V gene's germline CDR1 is WNHNN and CDR2 SYGVQD (reference sequence). V lost 8 bases and J 5 bases, leaving 13 bases between the germline ends. CDR3 amino acids: CASPGGEDNEQFF. As DNA, the CDR3 is TGCGCCAGCCCCGGTGGGGAGGACAATGAGCAGTTCTTC.

This clone was counted once. The rearrangement links TRBV6-5 to TRBJ2-5; TRBD2 agrees at 8 bases. The V gene end was trimmed by 10 bases and the J gene end by 1 base; junction bases not matched to a gene: 5. This CDR3 has 13 residues. Germline V lookup: CDR1 MNHEY, CDR2 SVGAGI. CDR3 region: CATLSGAQETQYF. The CDR3 DNA sequence: TGTGCCACTCTTAGCGGGGCCCAAGAGACCCAGTACTTC.